This T cell receptor (beta chain) was sequenced during a study of blood T cell repertoires in COVID-19. About the study: Spain, Italy and the United States supplied samples that represented acute and convalescent COVID-19. The analysed material was cDNA or gDNA that came from T cells, B-cell-depleted T cells, or PBMCs.

Per the germline V gene, CDR1 is SGHNT and CDR2 is YYREEE (reference sequence). This CDR3 is 15 amino acids long. V was pared by 1 base and J by 2 bases, with 3 bases of the junction left unmatched. Original methodology: Amplification of reference gene primers provided the estimated nucleated cell counts. Using immunoSEQ multiplex PCR, the repertoire was profiled, and TCRdb retains in-frame clones only, with some absent. D and trimming come from the DNA, and the V and J calls and clone size come from that table. The sample shows about 240,000 clones, around 87% of them seen only once. The sequence was collected from a woman aged 65 to 85 with active or convalescent COVID-19. The V call is TRBV5-4, the J call TRBJ1-3, with 7 bases lining up with TRBD1. Sample: peripheral blood. The DNA for the CDR3 is TGTGCCAGCAGCTTGTACGACAGGGCTGGAAACACCATATATTTT. Its protein product is CASSLYDRAGNTIYF.